Shown below are 22 T cell receptor beta chains from a single sample sequenced in a study of blood T cell repertoires in COVID-19. Using immunoSEQ multiplex PCR, the repertoire was profiled, and TCRdb retains in-frame clones only, with some absent. The table records roughly 190,000 clones, 75% to 85% of them present only once. Material: peripheral blood. The receptors originated from a woman aged 40 to 50 with COVID-19, enrolled during active disease.

Notes on this clone: At one end the junction does not follow the germline gene, possibly because of a read error. The chain links TRBV7-7 to TRBJ2-5; D not resolved. The length of the CDR3 is 14 residues. The germline V gene encodes CDR1 SSHAT and CDR2 FNYEAQ (reference sequence). CDR3 region: CASSPSSGGETQYF. CDR3 sequence (DNA): TGTGCTAGCAGCCCATCGTCAGGTGGGGAGACCCAGTACTTC.

This clone has ten or more counts. The chain uses TRBV4-1 and TRBJ1-1; 7 nucleotides align to TRBD1. CDR1 and CDR2 from the germline V gene are MGHRA and YSYEKL. V shed 8 bases, J shed 1 base, and the junction held 10 bases outside the gene matches. The CDR3 length is 15 residues. CDR3 bases: TGCGCCAGCCGACAGGGCAGGGGACAGAACACTGAAGCTTTCTTT. Translated: CASRQGRGQNTEAFF.

V gene TRBV6-1 combines with J gene TRBJ1-1; no definite D call. The CDR3 runs 18 residues. Germline values: CDR1 MNHNS, CDR2 SASEGT. V was pared by 1 base and J by 0 bases, with 18 bases between. For the CDR3, the DNA is TGTGCCAGCAGTGAAGGTTTGGCGGCAGCCTATATGAACACTGAAGCTTTCTTT. This gives the protein CASSEGLAAAYMNTEAFF.

The J gene is TRBJ1-4, the V gene TRBV7-2; D not resolved. The V end lost 6 bases, the J end lost 0 bases, and 8 bases lay between the germline ends. Germline V gene sequence: CDR1 SGHTA, CDR2 FQGNSA. This CDR3 region has 14 residues. This CDR3 is CASSRQSTNEKLFF. The CDR3 nucleotides read TGTGCCAGCAGTCGCCAGTCAACTAATGAAAAACTGTTTTTT.

This chain joins TRBV9 and TRBJ1-5; D ambiguous. The CDR3 runs to 13 residues. Germline values: CDR1 SGDLS, CDR2 YYNGEE. Deletions cut 0 bases from V and 6 bases from J, with 7 bases between. Here the CDR3 DNA reads TGTGCCAGCAGCGTAGCAGTTGGTCAGCCCCAGCATTTT. Translation gives CASSVAVGQPQHF.

The gene calls are TRBV19 and TRBJ2-2; 10 bases line up with TRBD1. The germline gives CDR1 LNHDA, CDR2 SQIVND (reference sequence). This CDR3 has 16 residues. J lost 4 bases, V lost 5 bases, and 7 bases had no gene match. CDR3 DNA: TGTGCCAGTAGTCTCGACAGGGGGCTGGGCACCGGGGAGCTGTTTTTT. Its protein product is CASSLDRGLGTGELFF. The full variable domain, rest sourced from reference TRBV19 and TRBJ2-2, is DGGITQSPKYLFRKEGQNVTLSCEQNLNHDAMYWYRQDPGQGLRLIYYSQIVNDFQKGDIAEGYSVSREKKESFPLTVTSAQKNPTAFYLCASSLDRGLGTGELFFGEGSRLTVL.

This chain links TRBV5-1 with TRBJ2-2; no definite D call. Looked up from germline, CDR1 is SGHRS and CDR2 is YFSETQ. The CDR3 sequence is 13 residues long. V lost 4 bases to trimming and J lost 4 bases, with 8 bases between them. As DNA, the CDR3 is TGCGCCAGCAGCCGTGGGCCCACCGGGGAGCTGTTTTTT. It is translated as CASSRGPTGELFF.

In its sample, this clone was seen once. The CDR3 here is CASSWASWDEQFF. CDR3 nucleotides: TGTGCCAGCAGCTGGGCCTCCTGGGATGAGCAGTTCTTC. The J gene is TRBJ2-1, the V gene TRBV5-6; D is unresolved. The CDR3 runs to 13 residues. Germline V gene data show CDR1 as SGHDT and CDR2 as YYEEEE. Trimming took off 3 bases at V and 8 bases at J, with 12 bases between the two ends.

The chain recombines TRBV3-1 (or the pseudogene TRBV3-2) with TRBJ2-2; 10 nucleotides agree with TRBD2. The CDR3 runs to 19 residues. Trimming at V came to 4 bases and at J to 2 bases, leaving 13 bases not matched to a gene. The germline V gene has CDR1 LGHDT and CDR2 YNNKEL (reference sequence). For the CDR3, the DNA is TGTGCCAGCAGCCCCCTGCTCGCTAGCGGGGGAACAAACACCGGGGAGCTGTTTTTT. Amino acids: CASSPLLASGGTNTGELFF.

This clone was counted a few times. The chain recombines TRBV10-3 with TRBJ2-1, with 8 bases lining up with TRBD2. CDR1 is ENHRY, CDR2 SYGVKD, per germline. The CDR3 is made up of 18 amino acids. The V segment lost 0 bases and the J segment 4 bases; nucleotides outside the gene matches: 11. The CDR3 DNA reads TGTGCCATCAGTGAGTCGACGCCGGGACTAGGGAGTTACAATGAGCAGTTCTTC. Its protein is CAISESTPGLGSYNEQFF.

This chain links TRBV28 with TRBJ2-7; a weak D match, TRBD1 (6 bases). V was trimmed by 3 bases and J by 3 bases, leaving 9 bases between them. Germline lookup yields CDR1 MDHEN and CDR2 SYDVKM. The CDR3 runs to 13 residues. DNA of the CDR3: TGTGCCAGCAGTTTTGGGGGCATCTACGAGCAGTACTTC. It yields the protein CASSFGGIYEQYF.

The table lists this clone with a count of one. The chain carries TRBV7-2 and TRBJ1-2; D unclear. V was shortened by 3 bases and J by 0 bases, with 5 bases between the two germline ends. This CDR3 is built from 13 residues. Per the germline V gene, CDR1 is SGHTA and CDR2 is FQGNSA. CDR3 coding DNA: TGTGCCAGCAGCTTGCAGACTAACTATGGCTACACCTTC. Residues: CASSLQTNYGYTF.

This sequence joins TRBV19 and TRBJ1-2; D is unresolved. The CDR3 loop spans 13 amino acids. The V end lost 6 bases, the J end lost 4 bases, and 12 bases lay between the germline ends. Germline V gene sequence: CDR1 LNHDA, CDR2 SQIVND (reference sequence). In DNA form, the CDR3 reads TGTGCCAGTAGAGAGGCCCGATCCTATGGCTACACCTTC. This encodes CASREARSYGYTF.

The chain is built from TRBV9 and TRBJ2-2; a weak D match, TRBD2 (5 bases). The V end lost 3 bases, the J end lost 4 bases, and 16 bases lay between the germline ends. Per germline, CDR1 SGDLS and CDR2 YYNGEE. The CDR3 runs to 16 residues. The CDR3 DNA follows: TGTGCCAGCAGCGCCGGGAAAGGGCTAATCACCGGGGAGCTGTTTTTT. This gives the protein CASSAGKGLITGELFF.

The CDR3 sequence: CASSPFGAGVETQYF. The CDR3 DNA is TGTGCCAGCAGCCCCTTTGGAGCGGGAGTTGAGACCCAGTACTTC. V gene TRBV7-8 combines with J gene TRBJ2-5; TRBD2 matches 8 bases. The CDR3 has 15 amino acids. Germline lookup yields CDR1 SGHVS and CDR2 FQNEAQ. J gave up 5 bases and V 5 bases, and 10 bases lay outside the gene matches.

Written as DNA, the CDR3 is TGTGCCAGCAGCTCCCCCATTTGGAGGACCTCGAACACCGGGGAGCTGTTTTTT. It specifies CASSSPIWRTSNTGELFF. This chain uses TRBV9 with TRBJ2-2, with a weak D call TRBD2 (5 bases). The CDR3 is 18 residues long. The V gene's germline CDR1 is SGDLS and CDR2 YYNGEE. V lost 4 bases and J 0 bases, leaving 19 bases between the germline ends.

About this clone itself: The sample has other DNA sequences that encode this CDR3 too. This CDR3 reads CASSILAANTGELFF. The CDR3 DNA follows: TGTGCCAGTAGTATACTAGCGGCGAACACCGGGGAGCTGTTTTTT. This sequence joins TRBV19 and TRBJ2-2; TRBD2 matches 7 bases. CDR3 length: 15 amino acids. V gave up 2 bases and J gave up 0 bases; unmatched junction bases: 0. The germline gives CDR1 LNHDA, CDR2 SQIVND (reference sequence).

CDR3 nucleotides: TGCAGCGTTGAAGTCGGACTAGCGGGGGGAGAGACCCAGTACTTC. It yields the protein CSVEVGLAGGETQYF. The chain employs TRBV29-1 and TRBJ2-5; 14 nucleotides match TRBD2. The V gene end was trimmed by 1 base and the J gene end by 4 bases; junction bases not matched to a gene: 2. The CDR3 is made up of 15 amino acids. Germline CDR1 and CDR2: SQVTM and ANQGSEA.

The CDR3 sequence is CASSVAGGNSPLHF. The CDR3 DNA is TGTGCCAGCAGCGTAGCAGGGGGAAATTCACCCCTCCACTTT. The rearrangement links TRBV9 to TRBJ1-6; 7 nucleotides match TRBD1. Trimming removed 0 bases from V and 7 bases from J; junction bases left unmatched: 1. The CDR3 runs 14 residues. From germline, CDR1 is SGDLS and CDR2 YYNGEE.

V gene TRBV6-5 combines with J gene TRBJ1-2; possibly TRBD1 for D (6 bases). Germline-derived CDR1 and CDR2 are MNHEY and SVGAGI. This CDR3 contains 13 residues. V lost 0 bases and J 14 bases, leaving 16 bases between the germline ends. The DNA of the CDR3 is TGTGCCAGCAGTTACTCGAGCGGGACACGAACGACCTTC. Translated, it gives CASSYSSGTRTTF.

V usage is TRBV5-1 and J usage is TRBJ1-1; 7 bases align to TRBD1. Trimming cost V 2 bases and J 5 bases; bases outside gene matches: 6. CDR3 length: 14 amino acids. Germline CDR1 is SGHRS and CDR2 is YFSETQ. CDR3 sequence: CASSFNSGGTEAFF. DNA of the CDR3: TGCGCCAGCAGCTTTAACTCAGGGGGGACTGAAGCTTTCTTT. Filled out from reference TRBV5-1 and TRBJ1-1, the complete variable domain reads KAGVTQTPRYLIKTRGQQVTLSCSPISGHRSVSWYQQTPGQGLQFLFEYFSETQRNKGNFPGRFSGRQFSNSRSEMNVSTLELGDSALYLCASSFNSGGTEAFFGQGTRLTVV.

This chain uses TRBV5-6 with TRBJ2-1; 10 positions agree with TRBD2. V shed 1 base and J 5 bases; nucleotides not matched to a gene: 12. CDR1 SGHDT and CDR2 YYEEEE come from the germline V gene. CDR3 length: 18 residues. The CDR3 sequence is CASSLLAGGHPSNNEQFF. In DNA, the CDR3 is TGTGCCAGCAGCTTGTTAGCGGGGGGACATCCAAGCAACAATGAGCAGTTCTTC.